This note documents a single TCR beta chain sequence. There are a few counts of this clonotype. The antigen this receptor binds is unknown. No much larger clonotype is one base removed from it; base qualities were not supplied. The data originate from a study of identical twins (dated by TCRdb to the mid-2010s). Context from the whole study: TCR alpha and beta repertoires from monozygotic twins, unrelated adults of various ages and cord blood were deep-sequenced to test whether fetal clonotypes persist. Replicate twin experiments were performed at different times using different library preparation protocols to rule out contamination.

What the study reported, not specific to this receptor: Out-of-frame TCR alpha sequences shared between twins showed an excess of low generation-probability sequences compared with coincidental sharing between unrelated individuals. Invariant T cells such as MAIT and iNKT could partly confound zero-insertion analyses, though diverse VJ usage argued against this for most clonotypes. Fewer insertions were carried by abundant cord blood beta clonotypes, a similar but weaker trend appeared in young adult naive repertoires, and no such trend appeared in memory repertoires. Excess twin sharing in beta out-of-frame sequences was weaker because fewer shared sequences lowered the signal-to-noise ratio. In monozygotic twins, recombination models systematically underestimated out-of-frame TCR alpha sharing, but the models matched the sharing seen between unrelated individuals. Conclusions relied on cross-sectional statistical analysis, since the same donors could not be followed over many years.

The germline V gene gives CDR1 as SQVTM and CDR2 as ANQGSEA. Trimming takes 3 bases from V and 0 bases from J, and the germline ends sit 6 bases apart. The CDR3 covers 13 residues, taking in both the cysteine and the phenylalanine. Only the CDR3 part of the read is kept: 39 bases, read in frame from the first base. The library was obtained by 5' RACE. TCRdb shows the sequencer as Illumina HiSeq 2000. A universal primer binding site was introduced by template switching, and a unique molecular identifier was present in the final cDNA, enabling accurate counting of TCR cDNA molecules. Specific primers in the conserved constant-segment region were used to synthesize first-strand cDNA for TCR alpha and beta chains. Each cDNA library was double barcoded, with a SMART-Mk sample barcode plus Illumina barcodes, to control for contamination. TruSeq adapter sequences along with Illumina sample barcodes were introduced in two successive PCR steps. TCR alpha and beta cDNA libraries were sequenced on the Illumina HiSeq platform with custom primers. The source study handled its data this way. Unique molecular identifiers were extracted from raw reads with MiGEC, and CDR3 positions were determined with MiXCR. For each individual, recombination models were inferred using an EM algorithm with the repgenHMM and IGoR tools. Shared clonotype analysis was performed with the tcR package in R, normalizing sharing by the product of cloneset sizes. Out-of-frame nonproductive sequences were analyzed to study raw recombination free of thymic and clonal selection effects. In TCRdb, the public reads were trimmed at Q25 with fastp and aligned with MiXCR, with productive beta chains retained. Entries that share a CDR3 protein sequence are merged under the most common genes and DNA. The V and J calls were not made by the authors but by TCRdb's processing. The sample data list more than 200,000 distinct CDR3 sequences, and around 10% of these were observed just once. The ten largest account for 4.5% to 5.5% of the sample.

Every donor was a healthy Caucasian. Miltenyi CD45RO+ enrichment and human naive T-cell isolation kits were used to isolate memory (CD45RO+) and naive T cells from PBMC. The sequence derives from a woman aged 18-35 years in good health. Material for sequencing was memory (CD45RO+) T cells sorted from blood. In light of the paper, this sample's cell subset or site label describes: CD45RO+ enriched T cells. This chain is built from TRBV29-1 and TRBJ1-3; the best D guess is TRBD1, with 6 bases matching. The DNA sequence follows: TGCAGCGTTGAGACAGGCTCTGGAAACACCATATATTTT. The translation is CSVETGSGNTIYF. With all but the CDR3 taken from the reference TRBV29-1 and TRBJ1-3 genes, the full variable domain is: SAVISQKPSRDICQRGTSLTIQCQVDSQVTMMFWYRQQPGQSLTLIATANQGSEATYESGFVIDKFPISRPNLTFSTLTVSNMSPEDSSIYLCSVETGSGNTIYFGEGSWLTVV.